Sequencing of this TCR beta chain was carried out in a study of cytomegalovirus exposure and HLA in healthy donors. Study findings and constraints: Common viral pathogens were later found to be apparently linked to several of the most significant clusters. CMV serostatus was the sole immune exposure data available. Altogether, about 160 TCR beta chains were recorded as cytomegalovirus-associated. When analyzed later, a missense DCLRE1C variant was found to be linked to TCR beta V- and J-gene trimming.

Details on this clone: The antigen is unknown.

PCR used 60 Vbeta primers and 13 Jbeta primers. Some clones are missing from TCRdb's copy, which holds only in-frame ones; the method was immunoSEQ multiplex PCR. This table lists about 40,000 clones. This clonotype was obtained from a male donor in good health and CMV-seronegative. The sequencing input was PBMCs.

The CDR3 sequence: CASSLWRLAGGPGELFF. The CDR3, as DNA: TGTGCCAGCAGTTTATGGCGGCTAGCGGGGGGGCCGGGGGAGCTGTTTTTT. The chain carries TRBV28 and TRBJ2-2; 12 bases fit TRBD2. V lost 0 bases to trimming and J lost 8 bases; unmatched junction nucleotides: 7. CDR1 MDHEN and CDR2 SYDVKM come from the germline V gene. This CDR3 region has 17 residues.